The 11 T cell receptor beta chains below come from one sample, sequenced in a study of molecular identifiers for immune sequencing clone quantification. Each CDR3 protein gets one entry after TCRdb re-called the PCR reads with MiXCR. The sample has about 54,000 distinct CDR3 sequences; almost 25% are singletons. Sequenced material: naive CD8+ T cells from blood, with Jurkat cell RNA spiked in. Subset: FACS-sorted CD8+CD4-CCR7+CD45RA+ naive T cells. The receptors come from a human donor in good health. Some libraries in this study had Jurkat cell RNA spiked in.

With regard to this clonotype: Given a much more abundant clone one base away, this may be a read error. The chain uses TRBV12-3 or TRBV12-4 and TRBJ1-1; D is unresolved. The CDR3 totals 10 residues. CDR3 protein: CASRPAEALF. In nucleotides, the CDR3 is TGTGCCAGCAGGCCTGCTGAAGCTCTCTTT.

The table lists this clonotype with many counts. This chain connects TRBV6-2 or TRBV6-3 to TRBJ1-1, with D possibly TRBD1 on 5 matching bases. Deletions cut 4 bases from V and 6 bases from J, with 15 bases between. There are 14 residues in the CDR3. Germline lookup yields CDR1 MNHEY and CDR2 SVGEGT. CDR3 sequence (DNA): TGTGCCAGCAGTTCAAGACAGAATGGCCCTGAAGCTTTCTTT. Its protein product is CASSSRQNGPEAFF.

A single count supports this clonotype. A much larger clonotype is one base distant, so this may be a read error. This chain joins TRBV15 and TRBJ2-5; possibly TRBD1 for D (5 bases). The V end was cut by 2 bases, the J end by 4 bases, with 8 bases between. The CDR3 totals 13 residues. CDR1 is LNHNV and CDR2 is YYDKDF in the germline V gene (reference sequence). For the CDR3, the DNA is TGTGCCACCAGCAGAAGGGGCCGAGAGACCCAGTACTTC. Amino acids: CATSRRGRETQYF.

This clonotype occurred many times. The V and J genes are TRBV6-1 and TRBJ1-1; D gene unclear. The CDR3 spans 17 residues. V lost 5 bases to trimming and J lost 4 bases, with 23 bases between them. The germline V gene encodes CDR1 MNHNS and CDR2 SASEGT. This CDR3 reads CASSSTPPGQPSTEAFF. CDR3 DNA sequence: TGTGCCAGCAGTTCAACTCCGCCCGGGCAGCCAAGCACTGAAGCTTTCTTT.

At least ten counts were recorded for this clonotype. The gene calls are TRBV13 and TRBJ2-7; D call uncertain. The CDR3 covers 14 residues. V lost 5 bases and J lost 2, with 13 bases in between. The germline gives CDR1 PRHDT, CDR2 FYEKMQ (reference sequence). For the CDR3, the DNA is TGTGCCAGCAGCCCCGGCGGCGGCCCCTACGAGCAGTACTTC. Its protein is CASSPGGGPYEQYF.

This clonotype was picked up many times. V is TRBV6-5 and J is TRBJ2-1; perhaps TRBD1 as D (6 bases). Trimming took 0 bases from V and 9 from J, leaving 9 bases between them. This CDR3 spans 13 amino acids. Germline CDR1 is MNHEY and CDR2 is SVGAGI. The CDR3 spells CASSYSRGGEQFF. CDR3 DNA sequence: TGTGCCAGCAGTTACTCGAGAGGGGGTGAGCAGTTCTTC.

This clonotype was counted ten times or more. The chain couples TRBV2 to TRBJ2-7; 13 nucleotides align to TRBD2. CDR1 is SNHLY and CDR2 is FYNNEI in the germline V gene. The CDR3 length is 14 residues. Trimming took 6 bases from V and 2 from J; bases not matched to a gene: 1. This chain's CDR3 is CASRLAGGPYEQYF. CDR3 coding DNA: TGTGCCAGCAGACTAGCGGGGGGGCCCTACGAGCAGTACTTC.

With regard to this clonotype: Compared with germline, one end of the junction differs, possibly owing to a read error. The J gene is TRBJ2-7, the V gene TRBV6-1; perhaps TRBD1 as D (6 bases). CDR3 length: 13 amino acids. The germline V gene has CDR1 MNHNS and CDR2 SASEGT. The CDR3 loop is CARRGLGLWGQCF. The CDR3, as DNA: TGTGCCCGCAGGGGATTAGGGTTATGGGGGCAGTGCTTC.

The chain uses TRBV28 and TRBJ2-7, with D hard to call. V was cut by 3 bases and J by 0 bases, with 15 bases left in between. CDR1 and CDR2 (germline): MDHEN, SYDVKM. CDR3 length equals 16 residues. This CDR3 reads CASSFHPTTSSYEQYF. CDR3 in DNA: TGTGCCAGCAGTTTCCACCCCACGACAAGCTCCTACGAGCAGTACTTC.

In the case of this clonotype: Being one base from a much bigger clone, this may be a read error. CDR3 residues: CSARSGGGGQGQLF. The CDR3 DNA reads TGCAGCGCCCGGTCGGGGGGAGGGGGTCAGGGGCAGCTCTTC. This chain joins TRBV29-1 and TRBJ2-1; D might be TRBD2 (7 bases). The length of the CDR3 is 14 residues. CDR1 is SQVTM and CDR2 is ANQGSEA in the germline V gene.

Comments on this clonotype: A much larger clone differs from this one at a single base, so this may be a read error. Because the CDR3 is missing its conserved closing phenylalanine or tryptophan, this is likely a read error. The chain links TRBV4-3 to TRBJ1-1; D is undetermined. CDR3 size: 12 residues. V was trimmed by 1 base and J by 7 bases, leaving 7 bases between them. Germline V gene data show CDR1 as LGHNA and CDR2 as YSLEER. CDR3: CASSQVGGEAFL. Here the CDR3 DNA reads TGCGCCAGCAGCCAAGTAGGCGGTGAAGCTTTCCTT.